Below, one T cell receptor beta chain is given with its context. Its antigen is still unknown. This record comes from a study of cytomegalovirus exposure and HLA in healthy donors. General study points: The dataset shows that most TCR sequences were rare, while some public TCRs occurred in many donors.

V was pared by 1 base and J by 1 base, with 2 bases of the junction left unmatched. Germline loops: CDR1 LNHNV, CDR2 YYDKDF (reference sequence). This CDR3 has 15 residues. The assay was immunoSEQ multiplex PCR, and TCRdb's table has in-frame clones only and misses some. The sample records about 82,000 clones, roughly 94% being singletons. The sequenced material came from PBMCs. This chain links TRBV15 with TRBJ1-1, with 8 bases fitting TRBD1. This clonotype originated in a woman aged 18 to 35 in good health and CMV-seronegative. The CDR3 DNA sequence: TGTGCCACCAGCAGAGCAGGGGGCGCGAACACTGAAGCTTTCTTT. This translates into CATSRAGGANTEAFF.